These T cell receptor beta chains were read from a single sample in a study of T-cell memory formation after mild COVID-19. TCRdb reprocessed the 5' RACE reads via MiXCR and lists one record per CDR3 protein. The table has some 320,000 distinct CDR3 sequences, about 16% seen once. Sequenced: PBMCs or a T cell subset sorted from them (not recorded which). Receptors were obtained from a man aged 18 to 35 who had mild COVID-19 (a few samples of this study predate the infection). Cell type and time point are not known. Both conserved end residues are part of each CDR3.

>TRBV10-3
CAISETRENTGELFF
>TRBV5-1
CASSTGTPGRNTQYF
>TRBV6-5
CASSYGQGPGYTF
>TRBV2
CASSRPSGGIDEQFF
>TRBV12-3/TRBV12-4
CASSLKERGEKLFF
>TRBV5-4
CVTGQGGDTQYF
>TRBV6-5
CASSASVNTEAFF
>TRBV12-3/TRBV12-4
CASSRKGAFWKTQYF
>TRBV10-2
CASSDRVQPYEQYF
>TRBV6-2/TRBV6-3
CASSLGGGANTEAFF
>TRBV29-1
CSVGGFEGWSGELFF
>TRBV6-2/TRBV6-3
CASSRTYTGGPREETQYF
>TRBV7-9
CASSFPHSEEGYTF
>TRBV20-1
CSAKQGTGETNQPQHF
>TRBV20-1
CSASPGAPDTQYF
>TRBV5-1
CASSSSGSSYGYTF
>TRBV19
CASSILGLLGGTQYF
>TRBV4-3
CASSLTGAGELFF
>TRBV15
CATSGWDLTDTQYF
>TRBV28
CASSGETQYF
>TRBV10-3
CAISETGVEKLFF
>TRBV12-3/TRBV12-4
CATWTGGSNQPQHF
>TRBV7-3
CASSLGVSNTEAFF
>TRBV30
CAWTPRGGYNEKLFF
>TRBV7-2
CASSLVPGVGGTGYTF
>TRBV9
CASSVSGTSGEKQFF
>TRBV24-1
CATSPGWNQPQHF
>TRBV25-1
CASSERSNPAKETQYF
>TRBV9
CASSAGTSGGPSTDTQYF
>TRBV7-2
CASSPQPANEKLFF
>TRBV7-6
CASSRTHDSLYEQYF
>TRBV7-2
CASSPTGGGNQPQHF
>TRBV7-2
CASRQAGGSYEQYF
>TRBV7-9
CASSFGQLADTQYF
>TRBV12-3/TRBV12-4
CASSIGPRNTEAFF
>TRBV10-3
CATRQGQETQYF
>TRBV10-3
CAISGTTGTYGYTF
>TRBV5-1
CASSLDVGGVTEAFF
>TRBV5-4
CASSSSGGGDTQYF
>TRBV6-5
CASSKQGLIENSPLHF
>TRBV4-1
CASSQAGKGSYGYTF
>TRBV20-1
CSARGARGYGYTF